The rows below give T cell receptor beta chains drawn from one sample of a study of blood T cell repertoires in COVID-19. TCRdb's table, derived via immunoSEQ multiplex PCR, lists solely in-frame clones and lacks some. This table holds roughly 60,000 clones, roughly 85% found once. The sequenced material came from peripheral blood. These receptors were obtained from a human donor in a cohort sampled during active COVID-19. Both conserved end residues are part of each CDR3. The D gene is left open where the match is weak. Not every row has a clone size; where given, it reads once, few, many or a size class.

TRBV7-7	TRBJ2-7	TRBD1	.	TGTGCCAGCAGCTTGGGACAGGGGGCTGGCTACGAGCAGTACTTC	CASSLGQGAGYEQYF
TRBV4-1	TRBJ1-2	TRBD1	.	TGCGCCAGCAGCCAAACTGGGACAGGGGATCATGGCTACACCTTC	CASSQTGTGDHGYTF
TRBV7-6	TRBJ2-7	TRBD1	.	TGTGCCAGCAGCTTAGAAGGGACAGCCCTCTACGAGCAGTACTTC	CASSLEGTALYEQYF
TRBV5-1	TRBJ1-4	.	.	TGCGCCAGCAGCTTGTTCGGAGGGCGGGAAAAACTGTTTTTT	CASSLFGGREKLFF
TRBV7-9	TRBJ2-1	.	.	TGTGCCAGCAGCTTACTAGCCTCTGAGCAGTTCTTC	CASSLLASEQFF
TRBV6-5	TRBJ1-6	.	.	TGTGCCAGCAGTTGGACTCCTAGGGATTCACCCCTCCACTTT	CASSWTPRDSPLHF
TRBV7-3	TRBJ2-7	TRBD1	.	TGTGCCAGCAGCCGGGACAGGGGGCACGAGCAGTACTTC	CASSRDRGHEQYF
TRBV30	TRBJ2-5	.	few	TGTGCCTGGACTTTAGGCCCGCAGGGGACCCAGTACTTC	CAWTLGPQGTQYF
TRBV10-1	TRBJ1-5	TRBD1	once	TGCGCCAGCAGCGCGACAGGGGATCAGCCCCAGCATTTT	CASSATGDQPQHF
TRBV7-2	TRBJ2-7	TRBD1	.	TGTGCCAGCAGCCCGCAGCCGGACAGGACCTACGAGCAGTACTTC	CASSPQPDRTYEQYF
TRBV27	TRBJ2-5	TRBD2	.	TGTGCCAGCAGTGCCTTGACTAGCGGGGAGACCCAGTACTTC	CASSALTSGETQYF
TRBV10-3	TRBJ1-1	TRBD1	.	TGTGCCATCAGTGGTCCCGGGACAGGGAGGACTGAAGCTTTCTTT	CAISGPGTGRTEAFF
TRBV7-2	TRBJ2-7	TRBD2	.	TGTGCCAGCAGCTTATTCGGGACTAGCGGGGGAGGCGAGCAGTACTTC	CASSLFGTSGGGEQYF
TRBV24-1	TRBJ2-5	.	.	TGTGCCACCAGTGACCGCGGGGTACAAGAGACCCAGTACTTC	CATSDRGVQETQYF
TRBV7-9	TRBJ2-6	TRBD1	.	TGTGCCAGCAGCTACCAGACAGGGGTGTACTCTGGGGCCAACGTCCTGACTTTC	CASSYQTGVYSGANVLTF
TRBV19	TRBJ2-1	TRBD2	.	TGTGCCAGTAGTAGCCTAGCGGTAGGGAATGAGCAGTTCTTC	CASSSLAVGNEQFF
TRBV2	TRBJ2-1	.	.	TGTGCCAGCAGCCTACAGGGTGTAGACAATGAGCAGTTCTTC	CASSLQGVDNEQFF
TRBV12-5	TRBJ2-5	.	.	TGTGCTAGTGGTTTGGTACTGGACAGCCGAGAGACCCAGTACTTC	CASGLVLDSRETQYF
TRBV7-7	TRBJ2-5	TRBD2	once	TGTGCCAGCAGCTTCACTAGCGGGGGAGAGACCCAGTACTTC	CASSFTSGGETQYF
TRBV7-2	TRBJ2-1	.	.	TGTGCCAGCAGCTTAGACGTAGGTAGCGGAAACAATGAGCAGTTCTTC	CASSLDVGSGNNEQFF
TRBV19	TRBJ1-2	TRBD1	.	TGTGCCAGTAATGGGGACAGGGGTTATGGCTACACCTTC	CASNGDRGYGYTF
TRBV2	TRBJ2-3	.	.	TGTGCCAGCAGTCCAACAGGGATGGGCACAGATACGCAGTATTTT	CASSPTGMGTDTQYF
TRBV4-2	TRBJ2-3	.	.	TGTGCCAGCAGCCAAGAGGACAGTACTGGGGCGGATACGCAGTATTTT	CASSQEDSTGADTQYF
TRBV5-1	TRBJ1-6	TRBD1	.	TGCGCCAGCAGTACGGGCGGGGGACAGGGTAATTCACCCCTCCACTTT	CASSTGGGQGNSPLHF
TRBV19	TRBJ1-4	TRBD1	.	TGTGCCAGTAGTGCCCCCAGGGACAGGGAAAGAGAAAAACTGTTTTTT	CASSAPRDREREKLFF
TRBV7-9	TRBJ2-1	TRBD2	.	TGTGCCAGCAGCCTTAGCGGGGCTCCACACAATGAGCAGTTCTTC	CASSLSGAPHNEQFF
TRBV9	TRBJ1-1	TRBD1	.	TGTGCCAGCAGCGCTAACAGGGGGCACACTGAAGCTTTCTTT	CASSANRGHTEAFF
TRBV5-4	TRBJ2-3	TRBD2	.	TGTGCCAGCAGCCACCGACTAGCGGGGAGCACAGATACGCAGTATTTT	CASSHRLAGSTDTQYF
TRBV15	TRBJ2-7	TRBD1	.	TGTGCCACCAGCAGCCATACCTCGGACAGGTACCCTTACGAGCAGTACTTC	CATSSHTSDRYPYEQYF
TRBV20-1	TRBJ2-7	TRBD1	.	TGCAGTGCTAGTACGGCACACGGACAGGGAAAGGTTAACGAGCAGTACTTC	CSASTAHGQGKVNEQYF
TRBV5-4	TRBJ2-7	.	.	TGTGCCAGCAGCTTGGGGGGGGGCGCGGGCTACGAGCAGTACTTC	CASSLGGGAGYEQYF
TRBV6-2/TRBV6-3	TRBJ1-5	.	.	TGTGCCAGCAGTTATGGGAGAATCAATCAGCCCCAGCATTTT	CASSYGRINQPQHF
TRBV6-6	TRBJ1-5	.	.	TGTGCCAGCAACGTACAGATCCATAGCAATCAGCCCCAGCATTTT	CASNVQIHSNQPQHF
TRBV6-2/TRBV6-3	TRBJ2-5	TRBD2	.	TGTGCCAGCAGTTACGGCAGGACTAGCGGGGGAGAGACCCAGTACTTC	CASSYGRTSGGETQYF
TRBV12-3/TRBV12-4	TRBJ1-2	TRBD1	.	TGTGCCAGCAGTTCACAGGGGGCGAGAGGCTACACCTTC	CASSSQGARGYTF
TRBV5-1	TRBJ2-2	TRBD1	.	TGCGCCAGCAGCGAAGGGACAGGGGGCACCGGGGAGCTGTTTTTT	CASSEGTGGTGELFF
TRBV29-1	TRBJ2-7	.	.	TGCAGCGCGCAGGGTACCTACGAGCAGTACTTC	CSAQGTYEQYF